This is a list of T cell receptor beta chains from one sample in a study of blood T cell repertoires in COVID-19. Assay: immunoSEQ multiplex PCR; the TCRdb copy retains only in-frame clones and omits some. Among approximately 200,000 clones listed, under 85% were seen once. Sequencing input: peripheral blood. The receptors originated from a man between 60 and 75 years old with active or convalescent COVID-19. Each CDR3 is given with its conserved first and last residue. The order of the fields is CDR3 DNA, CDR3 protein, D gene, V gene, clone size, J gene. The D gene is left open where the match is weak. The size of a clone is reported for some rows only, either as once, few or many, or as a class for expanded clones.

TGTGCCAGCTCAGACGACAGGGACGAGCAGTACTTC | CASSDDRDEQYF | TRBD1 | TRBV18 | few | TRBJ2-7
TGTGCCAGCAGCTTAGCGAGGGAAACCGGGGAGCTGTTTTTT | CASSLARETGELFF | - | TRBV7-9 | - | TRBJ2-2
TGTGCCAGCAGCGCACAAATCGGTGAGGACACTGAAGCTTTCTTT | CASSAQIGEDTEAFF | - | TRBV9 | - | TRBJ1-1
TGTGCCAGCAGTTACTCGCGGATCCTGCAGTTCTTC | CASSYSRILQFF | - | TRBV6-2/TRBV6-3 | - | TRBJ2-1
TGCGCCAGCAGCGGGGGGCCGGGACTAGAATCCAATGAGCAGTTCTTC | CASSGGPGLESNEQFF | TRBD2 | TRBV5-1 | - | TRBJ2-1
TGTGCCAGCTCATCCTCGACTAGCGGGAGTGGTACAGATACGCAGTATTTT | CASSSSTSGSGTDTQYF | TRBD2 | TRBV18 | - | TRBJ2-3
TGTGCCAGCACACTACCCGGTTGGCAGGGGATTAACGAGCAGTACTTC | CASTLPGWQGINEQYF | - | TRBV2 | few | TRBJ2-7
TGTGCCAGCTCACCCCCGGGCGGAGGGAACGAGCAGTACTTC | CASSPPGGGNEQYF | - | TRBV18 | - | TRBJ2-7
TGTGCCAGCAGCCCAAGGGGTGGTCAGAACGTTGAGCAGTTCTTC | CASSPRGGQNVEQFF | - | TRBV7-3 | - | TRBJ2-1
TGTGCCAGCAGCTTTCAGGGCGGATCCTACGAGCAGTACTTC | CASSFQGGSYEQYF | - | TRBV7-3 | few | TRBJ2-7
TGTGCCAGCGGACCCAGGGGAGGGGGCAATCAGCCCCAGCATTTT | CASGPRGGGNQPQHF | - | TRBV27 | - | TRBJ1-5
TGTGCCAGCAGCCACCCATGGGGCCGAGCGCCCGAAGAGACCCAGTACTTC | CASSHPWGRAPEETQYF | - | TRBV6-2/TRBV6-3 | - | TRBJ2-5
TGCAGTGCTAGATCCGGTCGGACCCAGTACTTC | CSARSGRTQYF | - | TRBV20-1 | - | TRBJ2-5
TGTGCCAGCAGCTCTTCGTGGGCCGGCGGGGAAAAACTGTTTTTT | CASSSSWAGGEKLFF | - | TRBV5-6 | - | TRBJ1-4
TGTGCCAGCAGTCAGCGGTCGGCCTACTATAGCAATCAGCCCCAGCATTTT | CASSQRSAYYSNQPQHF | - | TRBV28 | - | TRBJ1-5
TGTGCCAGCAGCATACAGGGAAATCCCGGCCAGCCCCAGCATTTT | CASSIQGNPGQPQHF | - | TRBV7-2 | few | TRBJ1-5
TGTGCCAGCAGCCCAGGGGCGGGAGTGCAAGATACGCAGTATTTT | CASSPGAGVQDTQYF | - | TRBV27 | - | TRBJ2-3
TGTGCCACCAGTTTTGGGACATCTAGCACAGATACGCAGTATTTT | CATSFGTSSTDTQYF | - | TRBV24-1 | - | TRBJ2-3
TGTGCCAGCAGCCGTGGGGAGGGGGTGATCACAGATACGCAGTATTTT | CASSRGEGVITDTQYF | - | TRBV11-2 | - | TRBJ2-3
TGTGCCAGCAGCTTGGCTAGCGGGGACTACGAGCAGTACTTC | CASSLASGDYEQYF | TRBD2 | TRBV7-2 | - | TRBJ2-7
TGTGCCAGTAGTATCGGACTAGCCGCGGAGCAGTTCTTC | CASSIGLAAEQFF | TRBD2 | TRBV19 | few | TRBJ2-1
TGTGCCAGTAGGAGGACAGGAGAGGGGTCCCAGCATTTT | CASRRTGEGSQHF | TRBD1 | TRBV19 | - | TRBJ1-5
TGTGCCAGCAGTCAAACTAGCGGGAGGGTCTACGAGCAGTACTTC | CASSQTSGRVYEQYF | TRBD2 | TRBV2 | - | TRBJ2-7
TGTGCCAGCAGTTTATCGATAATCGGGTGGAGCAATCAGCCCCAGCATTTT | CASSLSIIGWSNQPQHF | - | TRBV27 | - | TRBJ1-5
TGTGCCAGCAGCTTTCCGGGAGGGGCTCTCTACGAGCAGTACTTC | CASSFPGGALYEQYF | TRBD2 | TRBV28 | - | TRBJ2-7
TGTGCCAGCATTAATGGGAGGGCTGTCCACGAGCAGTACTTC | CASINGRAVHEQYF | - | TRBV21-1 | - | TRBJ2-7
TGTGCCAGCAGCTTAGACAGGGCAGACGAGCAGTACTTC | CASSLDRADEQYF | - | TRBV7-9 | - | TRBJ2-7
TGTGCCAGTAGAGCGGAAACTAGCGGGAAGTACGAGCAGTACTTC | CASRAETSGKYEQYF | TRBD2 | TRBV19 | - | TRBJ2-7
TGTGCCAGTAGTGGGAGGACAGGCGACACTGAAGCTTTCTTT | CASSGRTGDTEAFF | TRBD1 | TRBV19 | once | TRBJ1-1
TGTGCCAGTAGGGATCCCGGGAGTCTATTCGGCTACACCTTC | CASRDPGSLFGYTF | - | TRBV19 | once | TRBJ1-2
TGTGCCAGCGTCCAGCGGACCGTACGGTTCTTC | CASVQRTVRFF | - | TRBV2 | - | TRBJ2-1
TGTGCCAGCAGCTTTCGATCCGGGGTAGAGACCCAGTACTTC | CASSFRSGVETQYF | - | TRBV7-3 | once | TRBJ2-5
TGTGCCAGTTCTCGGACTAGCGTTTACAATGAGCAGTTCTTC | CASSRTSVYNEQFF | TRBD2 | TRBV7-2 | once | TRBJ2-1
TGTGCCAGCAGTTACGACGGGTCGAACACTGAAGCTTTCTTT | CASSYDGSNTEAFF | - | TRBV6-6 | once | TRBJ1-1
TGTGCCAGCAGCCCCTGGTGGCAAAACAATGAGCAGTTCTTC | CASSPWWQNNEQFF | - | TRBV7-2 | - | TRBJ2-1
TGTGCCAGCAGACTAACCGGGACAGGGGGCAACTATGGCTACACCTTC | CASRLTGTGGNYGYTF | TRBD1 | TRBV5-6 | - | TRBJ1-2
TGCGCCAGCAGCCGGACAGGGGTGGGCCAAGAGACCCAGTACTTC | CASSRTGVGQETQYF | TRBD1 | TRBV5-1 | - | TRBJ2-5
TGTGCCAGCAGTGACGTGGGCCGGACAGGGGGCTATGGCTACACCTTC | CASSDVGRTGGYGYTF | TRBD1 | TRBV6-4 | - | TRBJ1-2
TGTGCCACCAGCAGAAAGGGAGCTTTCCAAGAGACCCAGTACTTC | CATSRKGAFQETQYF | - | TRBV15 | - | TRBJ2-5
TGTGCCAGCAGTTACCCGCAGAGAGCAGGGCTTGGCAATCAGCCCCAGCATTTT | CASSYPQRAGLGNQPQHF | - | TRBV6-2/TRBV6-3 | - | TRBJ1-5
TGTGCCAGCAGTTACTCGGATCCCGGGAGTCAGGCGAAGGGGGCCACAGATACGCAGTATTTT | CASSYSDPGSQAKGATDTQYF | - | TRBV6-2/TRBV6-3 | few | TRBJ2-3
TGTGCCAGCAGCCCCTCCGGACTAGCGGGCGAGACCCAGTACTTC | CASSPSGLAGETQYF | TRBD2 | TRBV11-1 | - | TRBJ2-5
TGTGCCAGCAGCCCGACAGGGGCCGGACAAGAGACCCAGTACTTC | CASSPTGAGQETQYF | TRBD1 | TRBV7-3 | many | TRBJ2-5
TGCAGTGGTGAGATCTATGAGCAGTTCTTC | CSGEIYEQFF | - | TRBV20-1 | - | TRBJ2-1
TGTGCCAGCAGCCAAGTCCAGGGGCGGAAGGACCCCCGCTCTGGGGCCAACGTCCTGACTTTC | CASSQVQGRKDPRSGANVLTF | - | TRBV4-2 | - | TRBJ2-6
TGTGCCAGCATCCTAGGGACAGCGAATTCACCCCTCCACTTT | CASILGTANSPLHF | TRBD1 | TRBV6-5 | - | TRBJ1-6
TGTGCCAGTAACCCAAGGGGAGGGGGCGAGCAGTACTTC | CASNPRGGGEQYF | - | TRBV19 | - | TRBJ2-7
TGTGCCAGCAGCCAAACGACAGGGGCCGGAGAGACCCAGTACTTC | CASSQTTGAGETQYF | TRBD1 | TRBV5-4 | once | TRBJ2-5
TGTGCCAGCAGCGGGGGACTAGCGGGAGCGGGGTCCTACAATGAGCAGTTCTTC | CASSGGLAGAGSYNEQFF | TRBD2 | TRBV5-6 | - | TRBJ2-1
TGCGCCAGCGGAAGACTAGCGGGGAACGATGAGCAGTTCTTC | CASGRLAGNDEQFF | TRBD2 | TRBV5-1 | - | TRBJ2-1
TGTGCCAGCAGCCAAGTCGGTCAGGGCCCCTACGAGCAGTACTTC | CASSQVGQGPYEQYF | - | TRBV3-1/TRBV3-2 | - | TRBJ2-7
TGTGCCAGCAGCTCGGGACAGGGGGCGGTGACCCAGTACTTC | CASSSGQGAVTQYF | TRBD1 | TRBV7-2 | - | TRBJ2-5
TGTGCCAGCACCACCCCCGGGACTGACAATGAAAAACTGTTTTTT | CASTTPGTDNEKLFF | - | TRBV7-6 | - | TRBJ1-4
TGTGCCAGCAGTGCCCGTTTGTACGAGCAGTACTTC | CASSARLYEQYF | - | TRBV2 | few | TRBJ2-7
TGCGCCAGCCAGTCTGGCGTTGGGGGCGGCGCAGATACGCAGTATTTT | CASQSGVGGGADTQYF | - | TRBV4-1 | - | TRBJ2-3
TGTGCCAGCAGTGAAGGGCCGGGAAGGGAGCAGTACTTC | CASSEGPGREQYF | - | TRBV2 | - | TRBJ2-7
TGTGCCAGCTCACTCCCGGGCTACGAGCAGTACTTC | CASSLPGYEQYF | - | TRBV18 | - | TRBJ2-7